This TCR beta chain was captured in a study of cytomegalovirus exposure and HLA in healthy donors. Amplification used 60 Vbeta primers and 13 Jbeta primers. Sequencing was performed with immunoSEQ multiplex PCR; in TCRdb, only in-frame clones are kept and a portion is missing. The table shows 180,000 or so clones, with roughly four fifths occurring only once. The CDR3 spans 14 residues. From germline, CDR1 is SNHLY and CDR2 FYNNEI. V was pared by 7 bases and J by 9 bases, with 19 bases between. The origin of this receptor is a woman between 50 and 59 years old in good health and CMV-seropositive. This chain links TRBV2 with TRBJ2-1; D unresolved. Sequenced: PBMCs. CDR3: CASKAAHPPREQFF. CDR3 nucleotide sequence: TGTGCCAGCAAGGCAGCGCACCCGCCGCGTGAGCAGTTCTTC.